Below, one T cell receptor (beta chain) is given with its context. Its antigen is unknown. The source of the sample is a study of beta chain features in type 1 diabetes. V was pared by 3 bases and J by 4 bases, with 10 bases between. Germline assignment: CDR1 SGHDN and CDR2 FVKESK. The CDR3 contains 14 residues. Whole-study results and caveats: Resolution of whether HLA type affects TCRB rearrangement was not achieved here.

TCRB transcripts that were expressed got sequenced, as all of the isolated RNA had been reverse transcribed. Naive, central memory and regulatory T cell samples came to a mean of approximately 3.57 million reads. Generated by immunoSEQ multiplex PCR, the TCRdb table keeps only in-frame clones and is missing some. Of 300,000 to 350,000 clones in the sample, approximately 14% were seen once. One heparinised blood draw averaging about 110 mL was given by each donor. The specimen sequenced was central memory CD4+ T cells from blood. This TCR derives from a man aged 25 to 40 in good health. This chain links TRBV14 with TRBJ2-1; D is unclear. CDR3 region: CASSQTLVYNEQFF. The CDR3, as DNA: TGTGCCAGCAGCCAGACCCTCGTATACAATGAGCAGTTCTTC.